This T cell receptor beta chain was sequenced in a study of blood T cells in healthy people across ages. Healthy Caucasian individuals from Russia aged about 6 to 100 were enrolled as donors. Germline CDR1 reads KGHSH; CDR2 reads LQKENI. CDR3 length equals 13 residues. The junction had 4 bases not matched to a gene; V was cut back by 2 bases and J by 10 bases. A second PCR, run for roughly 7 to 12 cycles, used a sample-barcoded 5' primer plus a J-beta primer mix. Researchers report that a template-switch adaptor with 12 random nucleotides tagged each cDNA molecule. TCRdb reprocessed the 5' RACE reads with MiXCR, giving one entry per CDR3 protein. Of 850,000 to 1,000,000 distinct CDR3 sequences in the sample, about 53% are singletons; the top ten hold about 21%.

The rearrangement joins TRBV18 to TRBJ2-1; 8 nucleotides match TRBD2. Sample: blood. The clonotype originates from a woman aged 55-69 years in good health. The chain's CDR3 is CASSPGTSDEQFF. DNA of the CDR3: TGTGCCAGCTCACCAGGGACTAGTGACGAGCAGTTCTTC.